Shown below are 14 T cell receptor beta chains from a single sample sequenced in a study of cytomegalovirus exposure and HLA in healthy donors. Primers for the PCR totalled 60 Vbeta and 13 Jbeta. Repertoires were generated with immunoSEQ multiplex PCR, while TCRdb's copy carries only in-frame clones and drops some. This table holds around 170,000 clones, approximately 88% found once. The source material was PBMCs. The receptors come from a woman aged 45-65 years in good health and CMV-seropositive.

To note about this clone: One end of the junction does not line up with germline, which may come from a read error. CDR3 sequence reads: CSSSQTGIYGYTF. CDR3 nucleotides: TGTTCCAGCAGCCAGACAGGGATCTATGGCTACACCTTC. The chain recombines TRBV7-9 with TRBJ1-2; TRBD1 aligns across 7 bases. This CDR3 comprises 13 residues. The germline V gene encodes CDR1 SEHNR and CDR2 FQNEAQ (reference sequence).

The genes are TRBV29-1 and TRBJ1-3; 10 nucleotides align to TRBD1. The germline gives CDR1 SQVTM, CDR2 ANQGSEA. The junction had 10 bases not matched to a gene; V was cut back by 4 bases and J by 1 base. The CDR3 sequence is 17 residues long. CDR3: CSVVGTGDRGSGNTIYF. DNA for the CDR3: TGCAGCGTTGTGGGGACCGGGGACAGGGGTTCTGGAAACACCATATATTTT.

As DNA, the CDR3 is TGTGCCAGCAGCAAAGAAAGGGAGAGTGCTAGCGGCAAAAACATTCAGTACTTC. Its protein is CASSKERESASGKNIQYF. The chain uses TRBV21-1 and TRBJ2-4; the D segment call TRBD2 is taken from the table without a DNA check. TRBV21-1 is a listed pseudogene. This CDR3 contains 18 residues.

V usage is TRBV7-9 and J usage is TRBJ2-3; no reliable D call. The CDR3 is 12 residues long. The V and J ends lost 10 bases and 0 bases respectively, with 8 bases between them. Germline CDR1 is SEHNR and CDR2 is FQNEAQ (reference sequence). The CDR3 coding sequence is TGTGCCACCGGAGAGAGCACAGATACGCAGTATTTT. This codes for CATGESTDTQYF. The entire variable domain, with the rest obtained from reference TRBV7-9 and TRBJ2-3, is as follows: DTGVSQNPRHKITKRGQNVTFRCDPISEHNRLYWYRQTLGQGPEFLTYFQNEAQLEKSRLLSDRFSAERPKGSFSTLEIQRTEQGDSAMYLCATGESTDTQYFGPGTRLTVL.

The chain employs TRBV7-2 and TRBJ2-7; tentatively, D is TRBD1 (6 bases). Germline V gene data show CDR1 as SGHTA and CDR2 as FQGNSA. V lost 5 bases, J lost 2 bases, and 10 bases lay in between. This CDR3 spans 13 amino acids. CDR3 bases: TGTGCCAGCAGCCCGGACAGTGCCTACGAGCAGTACTTC. As protein: CASSPDSAYEQYF. The full variable domain, in which reference TRBV7-2 and TRBJ2-7 provide the parts outside the CDR3, is GAGVSQSPSNKVTEKGKDVELRCDPISGHTALYWYRQSLGQGLEFLIYFQGNSAPDKSGLPSDRFSAERTGGSVSTLTIQRTQQEDSAVYLCASSPDSAYEQYFGPGTRLTVT.

This clone was detected only a few times. V is TRBV5-1 and J is TRBJ1-1, with D unresolved. The ends were cut back, 4 bases at V and 1 base at J, with 17 bases in the middle. Germline values: CDR1 SGHRS, CDR2 YFSETQ. This CDR3 has 16 amino acids. CDR3 amino acids: CASSPFSAAGNTEAFF. CDR3 nucleotides: TGCGCCAGCAGCCCCTTCTCGGCGGCTGGGAACACTGAAGCTTTCTTT.

A few counts support this clone. The chain employs TRBV6-1 and TRBJ2-2; D possibly corresponds to TRBD2 (5 bases). Germline loops: CDR1 MNHNS, CDR2 SASEGT. The CDR3 has 12 residues. The CDR3, as DNA: TGTGCGGGTGGGAGAAACACCGGGGAGCTGTTTTTT. This translates into CAGGRNTGELFF.

This clone was found a few times. The chain combines TRBV11-1 with TRBJ2-7; D ambiguous. CDR1 is SGHAT and CDR2 is FQDESV in the germline V gene (reference sequence). CDR3 length equals 14 residues. Trimming stripped 4 bases from V and 2 bases from J, with 12 bases between. The CDR3, as DNA: TGTGCCAGCAGCTACGGGTTTGGCCCCTACGAGCAGTACTTC. This codes for CASSYGFGPYEQYF.

The chain links TRBV5-6 to TRBJ1-5; 8 bases are shared with TRBD1. The V gene's germline CDR1 is SGHDT and CDR2 YYEEEE. J was trimmed by 2 bases and V by 1 base; bases with no gene match: 5. CDR3 length: 16 residues. The CDR3 bases are TGTGCCAGCAGCTTGAAGGGACAGGACCGCAATCAGCCCCAGCATTTT. Encoded protein: CASSLKGQDRNQPQHF.

V is TRBV7-8 and J is TRBJ2-5; TRBD2 matches at 9 bases. The J call may be wrong; the DNA end is better matched by TRBJ2-7. This CDR3 spans 16 amino acids. The germline V gene has CDR1 SGHVS and CDR2 FQNEAQ. CDR3 in amino acids: CASSLEWRGGGNEQYF. The CDR3 DNA reads TGTGCCAGCAGCTTAGAGTGGCGGGGGGGCGGGAACGAGCAGTACTTC.

This clone has just one count. V is TRBV11-2 and J is TRBJ2-5; 13 nucleotides match TRBD2. CDR1 and CDR2 from the germline V gene are SGHAT and FQNNGV. Unmatched junction bases numbered 3, after V lost 1 base and J lost 4 bases. The CDR3 is 16 residues long. The CDR3 DNA is TGTGCCAGCAGCTTAGGACTAGCGGGGGGCGGAGAGACCCAGTACTTC. Protein sequence: CASSLGLAGGGETQYF.

This clone was found once. J is TRBJ2-5 and V is TRBV9, with 10 bases fitting TRBD1. The germline V gene has CDR1 SGDLS and CDR2 YYNGEE. CDR3 length: 16 residues. The V and J ends lost 5 bases and 5 bases, in that order; junction bases with no gene match: 12. CDR3 protein: CASSDMKGQGTETQYF. CDR3 sequence (DNA): TGTGCCAGCAGTGACATGAAGGGACAGGGGACGGAGACCCAGTACTTC. The entire variable domain, with the rest obtained from reference TRBV9 and TRBJ2-5, is as follows: DSGVTQTPKHLITATGQRVTLRCSPRSGDLSVYWYQQSLDQGLQFLIQYYNGEERAKGNILERFSAQQFPDLHSELNLSSLELGDSALYFCASSDMKGQGTETQYFGPGTRLLVL.

The chain uses TRBV5-4 and TRBJ2-5, with 9 bases matching TRBD1. The J call could be wrong; TRBJ2-7 is a better fit for the DNA end. Germline CDR1 and CDR2: SGHNT and YYREEE (reference sequence). This CDR3 is 16 amino acids long. CDR3 amino acids: CASSSLDRGPTYEQYF. The CDR3 nucleotides are TGTGCCAGCAGCTCCCTGGACAGGGGCCCCACCTACGAGCAGTACTTC.

The table lists this clone with a few counts. The chain joins TRBV10-3 to TRBJ2-7; possibly TRBD1 for D (5 bases). There are 13 residues in the CDR3. Trimming stripped 11 bases from V and 3 bases from J, with 17 bases between. Per the germline V gene, CDR1 is ENHRY and CDR2 is SYGVKD. CDR3 DNA: TGTGCCCTCCGATCTGGGGCTGGCTACGAGCAGTACTTC. Residues: CALRSGAGYEQYF.